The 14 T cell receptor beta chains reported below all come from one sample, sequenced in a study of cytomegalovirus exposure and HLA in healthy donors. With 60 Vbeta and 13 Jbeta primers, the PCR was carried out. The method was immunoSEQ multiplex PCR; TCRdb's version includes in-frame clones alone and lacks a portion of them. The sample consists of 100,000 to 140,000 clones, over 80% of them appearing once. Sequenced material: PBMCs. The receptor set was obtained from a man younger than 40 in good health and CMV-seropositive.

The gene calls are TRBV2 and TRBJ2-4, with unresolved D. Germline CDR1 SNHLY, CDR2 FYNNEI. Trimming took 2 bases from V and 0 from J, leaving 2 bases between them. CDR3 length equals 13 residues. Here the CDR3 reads CASSELAKNIQYF. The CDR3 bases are TGTGCCAGCAGTGAACTAGCCAAAAACATTCAGTACTTC.

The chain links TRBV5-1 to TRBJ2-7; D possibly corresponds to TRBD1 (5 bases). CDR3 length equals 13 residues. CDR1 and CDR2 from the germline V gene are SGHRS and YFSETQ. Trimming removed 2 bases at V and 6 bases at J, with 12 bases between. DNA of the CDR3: TGCGCCAGCAGCTTTAATCAGGGATCCGAGCAGTACTTC. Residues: CASSFNQGSEQYF.

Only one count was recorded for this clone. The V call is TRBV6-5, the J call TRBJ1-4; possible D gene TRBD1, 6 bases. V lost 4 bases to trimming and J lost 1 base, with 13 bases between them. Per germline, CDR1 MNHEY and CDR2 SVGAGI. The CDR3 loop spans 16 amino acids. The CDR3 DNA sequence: TGTGCCAGCAGTTTATTACAGGGACGAACTAATGAAAAACTGTTTTTT. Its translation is CASSLLQGRTNEKLFF.

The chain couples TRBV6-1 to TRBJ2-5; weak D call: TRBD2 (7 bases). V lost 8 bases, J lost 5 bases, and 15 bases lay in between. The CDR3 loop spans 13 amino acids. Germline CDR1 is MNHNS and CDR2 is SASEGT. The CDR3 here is CASRRGGGETQYF. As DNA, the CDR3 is TGTGCCAGCCGGAGGGGGGGAGGCGAGACCCAGTACTTC.

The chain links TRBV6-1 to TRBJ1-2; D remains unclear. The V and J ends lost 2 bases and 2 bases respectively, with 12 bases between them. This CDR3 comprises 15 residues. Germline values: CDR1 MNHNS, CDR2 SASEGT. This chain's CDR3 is CASSELGEANYGYTF. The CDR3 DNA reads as TGTGCCAGCAGTGAACTTGGAGAGGCGAACTATGGCTACACCTTC.

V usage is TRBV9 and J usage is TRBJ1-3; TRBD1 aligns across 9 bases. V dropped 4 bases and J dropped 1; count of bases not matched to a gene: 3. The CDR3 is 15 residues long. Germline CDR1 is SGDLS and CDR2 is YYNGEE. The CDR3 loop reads CASSPTGGSGNTIYF. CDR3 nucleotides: TGTGCCAGCAGCCCGACAGGGGGATCTGGAAACACCATATATTTT.

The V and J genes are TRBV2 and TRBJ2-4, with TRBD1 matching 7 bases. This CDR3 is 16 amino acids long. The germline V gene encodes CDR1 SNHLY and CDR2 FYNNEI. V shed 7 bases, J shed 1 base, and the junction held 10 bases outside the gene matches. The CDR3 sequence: CASKTGWDGAKNIQYF. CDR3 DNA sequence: TGTGCCAGCAAGACAGGGTGGGATGGGGCCAAAAACATTCAGTACTTC.

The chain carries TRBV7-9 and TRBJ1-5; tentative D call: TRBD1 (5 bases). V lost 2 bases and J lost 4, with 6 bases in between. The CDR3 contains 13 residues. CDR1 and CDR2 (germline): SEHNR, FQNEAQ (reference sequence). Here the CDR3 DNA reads TGTGCCAGCAGCTTACAGGGTAATCAGCCCCAGCATTTT. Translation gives CASSLQGNQPQHF.

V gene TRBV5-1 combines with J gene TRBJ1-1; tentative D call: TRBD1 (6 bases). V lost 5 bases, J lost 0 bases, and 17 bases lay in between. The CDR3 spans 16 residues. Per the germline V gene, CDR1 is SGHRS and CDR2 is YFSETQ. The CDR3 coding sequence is TGCGCCAGCAGTTTACTACAGGGTAGCATGAACACTGAAGCTTTCTTT. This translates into CASSLLQGSMNTEAFF.

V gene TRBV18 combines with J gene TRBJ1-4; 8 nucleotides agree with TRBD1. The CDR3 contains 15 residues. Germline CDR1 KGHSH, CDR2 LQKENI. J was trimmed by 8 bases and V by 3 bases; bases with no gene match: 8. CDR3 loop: CASSPKQTGDEKLFF. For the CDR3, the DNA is TGTGCCAGCTCACCTAAGCAGACAGGGGACGAAAAACTGTTTTTT.

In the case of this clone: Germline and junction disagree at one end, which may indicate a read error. CDR3 region: CSSSLGIQGENEKLFF. DNA of the CDR3: TGTTCCAGCAGCTTAGGTATTCAGGGTGAGAATGAAAAACTGTTTTTT. The V gene is TRBV7-9, the J gene TRBJ1-4, with D tentatively TRBD1 (5 bases). There are 16 residues in the CDR3. Germline V gene data show CDR1 as SEHNR and CDR2 as FQNEAQ (reference sequence).

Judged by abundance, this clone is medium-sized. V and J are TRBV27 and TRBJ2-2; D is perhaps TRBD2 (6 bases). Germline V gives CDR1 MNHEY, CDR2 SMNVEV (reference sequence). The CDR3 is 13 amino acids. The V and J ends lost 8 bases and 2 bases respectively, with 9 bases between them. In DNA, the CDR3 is TGTGCCAGCGAGGAGGGTAACACCGGGGAGCTGTTTTTT. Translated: CASEEGNTGELFF.

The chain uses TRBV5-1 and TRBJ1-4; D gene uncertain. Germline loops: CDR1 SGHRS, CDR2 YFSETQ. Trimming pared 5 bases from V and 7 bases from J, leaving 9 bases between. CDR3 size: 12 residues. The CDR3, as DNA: TGCGCCAGCAGGGCAAGTGGTGAAAAACTGTTTTTT. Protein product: CASRASGEKLFF.

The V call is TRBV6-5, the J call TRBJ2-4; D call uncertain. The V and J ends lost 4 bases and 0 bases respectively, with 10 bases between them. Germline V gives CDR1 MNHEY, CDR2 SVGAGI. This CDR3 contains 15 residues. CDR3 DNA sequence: TGTGCCAGCAGTTCCGCGGCTCTAGCCAAAAACATTCAGTACTTC. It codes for CASSSAALAKNIQYF.